What follows are 3 T cell receptor beta chains derived from one specimen sequenced in a study of tumor-infiltrating lymphocytes in primary liver carcinoma. TCR beta cDNA was made from roughly 450 ng total RNA with a constant-region primer. ARM-PCR was slightly modified, and three nested multiplex PCR rounds with it gave rise to the TCR beta libraries. TRBV1-TRBV30 forward primers paired with a C-beta reverse primer were used in the first two PCR rounds, which ran around 10 cycles each. TCRdb re-derived calls from the multiplex PCR reads in MiXCR, one entry per CDR3 protein. This table has approximately 310,000 distinct CDR3 sequences, 65% appearing once. Unsorted whole blood yielded the blood RNA, and germline DNA was also extracted. Sample: peripheral blood. All receptors come from a man aged 40-55 years with primary liver carcinoma and hepatitis B virus infection.

In the case of this clonotype: One end of the junction is discordant with germline, which a read error may explain. The chain recombines TRBV5-4 with TRBJ2-1, with D possibly matching TRBD2 (6 bases). The CDR3 is made up of 14 amino acids. Germline assignment: CDR1 SGHNT and CDR2 YYREEE (reference sequence). This CDR3 reads CASSLGGSSGEQFF. The CDR3 DNA reads as TGTGCCAGTAGCTTGGGAGGATCGTCGGGTGAGCAGTTCTTC.

The CDR3 DNA reads as TGTGCCAGCAGTATTAAGCGGAGTGCGAACACCGGGGAGCTGTTTTTT. It encodes CASSIKRSANTGELFF. The chain combines TRBV6-5 with TRBJ2-2, with D tentatively TRBD2 (5 bases). CDR1 and CDR2 from the germline V gene are MNHEY and SVGAGI. Trimming removed 5 bases from V and 0 bases from J, with 13 bases in between. The CDR3 loop spans 16 amino acids.

On this clonotype: The CDR3 does not end in the conserved phenylalanine or tryptophan, so this is likely a read error. The CDR3 sequence: CAWTGVQVNTEAFS. The CDR3 DNA is TGTGCCTGGACCGGAGTCCAGGTGAACACTGAAGCTTTCTCT. The chain employs TRBV30 and TRBJ1-1; D remains unclear. The CDR3 is made up of 14 amino acids. Trimming stripped 4 bases from V and 0 bases from J, with 12 bases between. Germline V CDR1 and CDR2: GTSNPN, SVGIG (reference sequence).